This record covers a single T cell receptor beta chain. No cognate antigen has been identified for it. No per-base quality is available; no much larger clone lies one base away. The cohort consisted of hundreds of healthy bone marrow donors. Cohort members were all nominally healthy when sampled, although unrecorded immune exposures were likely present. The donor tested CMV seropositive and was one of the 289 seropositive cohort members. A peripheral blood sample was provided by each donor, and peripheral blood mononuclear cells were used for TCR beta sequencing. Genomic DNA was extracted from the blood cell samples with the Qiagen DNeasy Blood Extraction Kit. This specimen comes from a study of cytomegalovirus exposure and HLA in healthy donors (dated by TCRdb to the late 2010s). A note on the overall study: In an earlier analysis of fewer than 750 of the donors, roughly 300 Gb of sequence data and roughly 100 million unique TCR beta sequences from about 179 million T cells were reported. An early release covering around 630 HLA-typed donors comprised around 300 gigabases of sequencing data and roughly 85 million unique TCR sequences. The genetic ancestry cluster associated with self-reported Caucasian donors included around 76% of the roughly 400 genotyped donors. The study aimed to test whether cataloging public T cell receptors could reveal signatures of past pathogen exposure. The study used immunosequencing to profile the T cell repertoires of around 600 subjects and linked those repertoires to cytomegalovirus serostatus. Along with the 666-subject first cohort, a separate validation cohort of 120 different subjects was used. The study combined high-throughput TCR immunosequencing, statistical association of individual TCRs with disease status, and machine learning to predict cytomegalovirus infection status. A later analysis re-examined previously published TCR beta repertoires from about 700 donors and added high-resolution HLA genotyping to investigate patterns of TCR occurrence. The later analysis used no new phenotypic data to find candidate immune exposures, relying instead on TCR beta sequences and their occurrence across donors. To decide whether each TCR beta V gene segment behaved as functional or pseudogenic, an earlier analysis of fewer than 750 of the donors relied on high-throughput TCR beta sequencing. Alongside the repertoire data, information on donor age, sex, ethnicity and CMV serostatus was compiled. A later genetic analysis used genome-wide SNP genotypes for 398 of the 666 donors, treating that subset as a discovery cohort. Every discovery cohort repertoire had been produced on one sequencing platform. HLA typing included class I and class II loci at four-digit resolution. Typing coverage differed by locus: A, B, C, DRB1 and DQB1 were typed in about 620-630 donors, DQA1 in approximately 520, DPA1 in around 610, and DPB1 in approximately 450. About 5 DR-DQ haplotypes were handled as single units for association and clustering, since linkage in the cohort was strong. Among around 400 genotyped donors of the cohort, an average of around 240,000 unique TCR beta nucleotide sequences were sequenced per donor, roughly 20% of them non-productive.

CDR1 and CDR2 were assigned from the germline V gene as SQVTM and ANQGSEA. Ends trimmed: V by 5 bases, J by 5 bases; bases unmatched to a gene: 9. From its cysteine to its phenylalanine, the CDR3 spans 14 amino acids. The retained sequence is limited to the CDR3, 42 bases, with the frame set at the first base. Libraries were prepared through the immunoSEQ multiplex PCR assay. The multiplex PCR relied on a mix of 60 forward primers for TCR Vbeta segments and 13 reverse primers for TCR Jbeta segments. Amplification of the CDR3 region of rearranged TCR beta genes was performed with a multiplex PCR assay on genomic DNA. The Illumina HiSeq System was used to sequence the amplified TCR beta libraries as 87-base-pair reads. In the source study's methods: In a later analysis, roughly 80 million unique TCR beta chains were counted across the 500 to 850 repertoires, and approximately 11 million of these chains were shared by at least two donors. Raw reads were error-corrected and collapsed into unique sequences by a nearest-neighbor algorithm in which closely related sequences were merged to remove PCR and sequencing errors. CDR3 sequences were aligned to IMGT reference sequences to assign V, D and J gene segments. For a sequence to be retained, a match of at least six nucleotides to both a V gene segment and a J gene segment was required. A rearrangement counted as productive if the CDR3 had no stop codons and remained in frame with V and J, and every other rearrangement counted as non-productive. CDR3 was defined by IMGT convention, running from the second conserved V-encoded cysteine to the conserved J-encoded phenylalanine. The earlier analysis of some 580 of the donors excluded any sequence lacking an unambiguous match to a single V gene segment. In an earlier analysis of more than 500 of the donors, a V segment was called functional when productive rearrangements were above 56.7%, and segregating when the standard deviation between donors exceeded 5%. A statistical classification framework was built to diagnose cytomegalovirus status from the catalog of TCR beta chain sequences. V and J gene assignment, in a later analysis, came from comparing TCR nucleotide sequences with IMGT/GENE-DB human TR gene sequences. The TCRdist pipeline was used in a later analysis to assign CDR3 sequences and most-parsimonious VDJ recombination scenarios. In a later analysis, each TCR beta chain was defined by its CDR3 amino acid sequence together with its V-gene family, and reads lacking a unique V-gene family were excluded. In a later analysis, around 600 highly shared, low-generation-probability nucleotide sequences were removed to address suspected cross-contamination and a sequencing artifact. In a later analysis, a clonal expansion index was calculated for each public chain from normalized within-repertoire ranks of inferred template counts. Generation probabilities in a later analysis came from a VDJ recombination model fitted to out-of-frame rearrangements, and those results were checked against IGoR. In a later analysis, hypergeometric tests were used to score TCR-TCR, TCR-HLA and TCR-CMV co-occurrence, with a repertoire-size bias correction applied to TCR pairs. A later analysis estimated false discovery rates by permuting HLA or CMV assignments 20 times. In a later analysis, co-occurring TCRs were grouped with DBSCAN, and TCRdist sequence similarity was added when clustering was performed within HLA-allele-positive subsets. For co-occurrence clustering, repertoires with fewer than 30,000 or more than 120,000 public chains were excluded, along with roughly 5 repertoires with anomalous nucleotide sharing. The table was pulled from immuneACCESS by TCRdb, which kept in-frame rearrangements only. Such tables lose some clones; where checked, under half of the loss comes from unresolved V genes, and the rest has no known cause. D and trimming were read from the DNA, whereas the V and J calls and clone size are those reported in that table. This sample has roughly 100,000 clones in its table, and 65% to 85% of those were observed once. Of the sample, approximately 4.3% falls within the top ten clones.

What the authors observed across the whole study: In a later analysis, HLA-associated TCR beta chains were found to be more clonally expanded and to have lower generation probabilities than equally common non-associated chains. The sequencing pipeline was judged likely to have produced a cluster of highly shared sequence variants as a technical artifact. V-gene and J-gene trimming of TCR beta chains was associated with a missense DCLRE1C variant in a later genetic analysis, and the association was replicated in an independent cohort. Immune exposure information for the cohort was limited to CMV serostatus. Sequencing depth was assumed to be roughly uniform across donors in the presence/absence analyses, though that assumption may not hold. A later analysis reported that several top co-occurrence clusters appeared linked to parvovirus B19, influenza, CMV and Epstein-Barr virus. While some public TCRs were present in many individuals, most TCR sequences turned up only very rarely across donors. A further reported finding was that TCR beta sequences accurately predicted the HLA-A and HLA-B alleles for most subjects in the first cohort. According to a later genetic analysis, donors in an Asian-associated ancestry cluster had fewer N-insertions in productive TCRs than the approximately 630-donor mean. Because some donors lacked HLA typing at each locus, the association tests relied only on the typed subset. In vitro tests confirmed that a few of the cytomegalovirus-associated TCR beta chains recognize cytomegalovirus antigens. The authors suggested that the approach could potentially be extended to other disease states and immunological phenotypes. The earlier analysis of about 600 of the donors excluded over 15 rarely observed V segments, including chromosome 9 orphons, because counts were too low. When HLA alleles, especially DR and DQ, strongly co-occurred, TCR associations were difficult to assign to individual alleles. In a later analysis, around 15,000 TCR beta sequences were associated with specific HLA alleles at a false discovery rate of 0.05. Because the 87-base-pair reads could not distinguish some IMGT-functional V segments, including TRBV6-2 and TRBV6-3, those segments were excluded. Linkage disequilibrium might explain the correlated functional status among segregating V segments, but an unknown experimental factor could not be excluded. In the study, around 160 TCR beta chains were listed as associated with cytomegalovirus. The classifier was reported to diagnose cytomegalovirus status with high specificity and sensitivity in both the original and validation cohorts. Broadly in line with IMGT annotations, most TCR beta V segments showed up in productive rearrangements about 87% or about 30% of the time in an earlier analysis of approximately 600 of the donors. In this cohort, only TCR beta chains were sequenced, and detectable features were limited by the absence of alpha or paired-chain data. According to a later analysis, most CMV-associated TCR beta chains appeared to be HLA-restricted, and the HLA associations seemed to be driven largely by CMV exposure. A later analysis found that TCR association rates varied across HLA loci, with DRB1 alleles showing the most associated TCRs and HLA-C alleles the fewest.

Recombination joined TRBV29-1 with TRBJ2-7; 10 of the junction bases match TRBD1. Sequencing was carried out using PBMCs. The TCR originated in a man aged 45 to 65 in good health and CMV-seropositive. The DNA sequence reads TGCAGCGTTAATGGACAGGGGGTAAGCGACGAGCAGTACTTC. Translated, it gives CSVNGQGVSDEQYF.